A single sample gave rise to the 10 T cell receptor beta chains below, sequenced in a study of type 1 regulatory T cells. TCRdb re-called the reads with MiXCR, one entry per CDR3 protein. The sample holds 40,000 to 50,000 distinct CDR3 sequences, 9% to 15% seen once. These receptors have no known antigen. Specimen: cultured non-Tr1 T cells, either the whole culture or a sorted T cell fraction (not recorded which). The receptors were sampled from a human donor in good health.

At least ten counts were recorded for this clonotype. The rearrangement links TRBV5-1 to TRBJ2-6; TRBD2 is a possible D gene (5 bases). Germline CDR1 SGHRS, CDR2 YFSETQ. CDR3 length equals 13 residues. The ends were cut back, 5 bases at V and 4 bases at J, with 7 bases in the middle. The CDR3 DNA reads TGCGCCAGCAGTGAGGGAGGGGCCAACGTCCTGACTTTC. Translation gives CASSEGGANVLTF.

This clonotype was detected ten times or more. A read error may account for a junction end that differs from germline. The chain employs TRBV5-6 and TRBJ2-3; maybe TRBD2 (8 bases). This CDR3 region has 15 residues. Germline V gene lookup returns CDR1 SGHDT and CDR2 YYEEEE. Here the CDR3 DNA reads TGTGCCAGCAGCTTGGCGGGAGGGGGCACACATACGCAGTATTTT. Translation gives CASSLAGGGTHTQYF.

This clonotype has at least ten counts. The chain is built from TRBV27 and TRBJ2-1; 8 bases align to TRBD1. Germline V gene sequence: CDR1 MNHEY, CDR2 SMNVEV (reference sequence). V lost 8 bases to trimming and J lost 15 bases; unmatched junction nucleotides: 12. The CDR3 length is 12 residues. For the CDR3, the DNA is TGTGCCAGCTTTCTCGCCTCAGGGGGCGCGTTCTTC. Its protein is CASFLASGGAFF.

This clonotype was found a few times. The chain has TRBV2 and TRBJ1-3; the D is unclear. The germline V gene has CDR1 SNHLY and CDR2 FYNNEI. This CDR3 has 14 residues. Trimming removed 6 bases from V and 0 bases from J, with 9 bases in between. CDR3 DNA: TGTGCCAGCAGGGGAGCTATCTCTGGAAACACCATATATTTT. It is translated as CASRGAISGNTIYF.

The J gene is TRBJ1-5, the V gene TRBV20-1, with D hard to call. V dropped 4 bases and J dropped 1 base, with 5 bases sitting between them. The CDR3 loop spans 12 amino acids. CDR1 is DFQATT and CDR2 is SNEGSKA in the germline V gene (reference sequence). CDR3 bases: TGCAGTGCTATGAACAGCAATCAGCCCCAGCATTTT. Translation: CSAMNSNQPQHF.

There are many counts of this clonotype. The chain recombines TRBV7-2 with TRBJ1-4; D is unclear. Trimming pared 2 bases from V and 8 bases from J, leaving 12 bases between. CDR3 length equals 14 residues. Per germline, CDR1 SGHTA and CDR2 FQGNSA. DNA for the CDR3: TGTGCCAGCAGCTTACGGCAGGCGGGCGAAAAACTGTTTTTT. It translates to CASSLRQAGEKLFF.

This clonotype has a handful of counts. This rearrangement joins TRBV5-4 to TRBJ2-2, with 14 bases aligning to TRBD2. CDR3 length equals 17 residues. Germline V gene lookup returns CDR1 SGHNT and CDR2 YYREEE (reference sequence). The J segment lost 0 bases and the V segment lost 4 bases, leaving 2 bases of the junction unmatched. The CDR3 DNA sequence: TGTGCCAGCAGCCGACTAGCGGGAGGGTCGAACACCGGGGAGCTGTTTTTT. Translated: CASSRLAGGSNTGELFF.

This clonotype was seen more than once but under ten times. The chain carries TRBV3-1 and TRBJ2-2, with TRBD2 identical over 12 bases. This CDR3 region has 16 residues. CDR1 and CDR2 (germline): LGHDT, YNNKEL (reference sequence). V gave up 6 bases and J gave up 7 bases; unmatched junction bases: 9. The CDR3 spells CASRQLAGGLYGELFF. In DNA, the CDR3 is TGTGCCAGCAGACAACTAGCGGGAGGCCTCTACGGGGAGCTGTTTTTT.

This clonotype was recorded many times. V usage is TRBV19 and J usage is TRBJ2-5, with 7 positions matching TRBD2. Trimming took 3 bases from V and 5 from J; bases not matched to a gene: 6. CDR1 is LNHDA and CDR2 is SQIVND in the germline V gene (reference sequence). The CDR3 sequence is 14 residues long. CDR3 coding DNA: TGTGCCAGTAGTATCCGGCGGGAGAGCGAGACCCAGTACTTC. Its translation is CASSIRRESETQYF.

This clonotype has at least ten counts. The junction departs from the called germline gene at one end, perhaps through a read error. The rearrangement joins TRBV5-1 to TRBJ2-7; no definite D call. The CDR3 covers 13 residues. The germline V gene encodes CDR1 SGHRS and CDR2 YFSETQ. This chain's CDR3 is CASTLDVSYEQYF. In DNA, the CDR3 is TGCGCCAGCACCTTGGACGTATCCTACGAGCAGTACTTC.